This T cell receptor (beta chain) was captured by sequencing in a study of cytomegalovirus exposure and HLA in healthy donors. Details on this clone: What it recognizes is unknown. Other DNA sequences in this sample translate to the same CDR3.

The ends lost 6 bases at V and 3 bases at J; junction bases unmatched: 3. This CDR3 region has 13 residues. CDR1 and CDR2 (germline): MNHNY, SVGAGI (reference sequence). Study-level results: A list of 164 TCR beta chains associated with cytomegalovirus was given. Another analysis was done later, and it associated 15,000 to 20,000 TCR beta sequences with HLA alleles at 0.05 false discovery rate.

Amplification used 60 Vbeta primers and 13 Jbeta primers. The protocol was immunoSEQ multiplex PCR, while the TCRdb copy is restricted to in-frame clones and leaves out a portion. There are about 200,000 clones in the sample; 82% occur only once, and about 6.1% lies in the top ten. Sequences were obtained from PBMCs. This receptor was identified in a man aged 40-55 years in good health and CMV-seropositive. J is TRBJ1-2 and V is TRBV6-6, with 8 bases identical to TRBD1. DNA of the CDR3: TGTGCCAGCAGCCCGACAGGGGACTATGGCTACACCTTC. Translation: CASSPTGDYGYTF.